The 18 T cell receptor beta chains listed next were all sequenced from one sample in a study of T cell responses to AZD1222 COVID-19 vaccine. Assay: immunoSEQ multiplex PCR; the TCRdb copy retains only in-frame clones and omits some. The repertoire holds approximately 100,000 clones, with about 89% as singletons. Sequences were derived from peripheral blood, sampled 28 days after the second dose of the MenACWY control vaccine. The receptor source for this set is an adult who received the MenACWY meningococcal vaccine as a control.

The chain couples TRBV27 to TRBJ2-1; TRBD2 agrees at 14 bases. J lost 0 bases, V lost 4 bases, and 8 bases had no gene match. The CDR3 has 19 amino acids. Germline-derived CDR1 and CDR2 are MNHEY and SMNVEV (reference sequence). The DNA for the CDR3 is TGTGCCAGCAGTTCCCTAGGACTAGCGGGGGGCCACTCCTACAATGAGCAGTTCTTC. Residues: CASSSLGLAGGHSYNEQFF.

The chain carries TRBV5-1 and TRBJ2-4; 9 bases are a match to TRBD2. The CDR3 runs to 16 residues. Germline V lookup: CDR1 SGHRS, CDR2 YFSETQ. The V segment lost 1 base and the J segment 9 bases; nucleotides outside the gene matches: 11. CDR3 nucleotides: TGCGCCAGCAGCTTGCAGGGAATCATAGCGGGGGCCATTCAGTACTTC. Amino acids: CASSLQGIIAGAIQYF. The full variable domain, rest sourced from reference TRBV5-1 and TRBJ2-4, is KAGVTQTPRYLIKTRGQQVTLSCSPISGHRSVSWYQQTPGQGLQFLFEYFSETQRNKGNFPGRFSGRQFSNSRSEMNVSTLELGDSALYLCASSLQGIIAGAIQYFGAGTRLSVL.

The genes are TRBV27 and TRBJ1-2, with D possibly TRBD1 on 5 matching bases. The V gene lost 6 bases and the J gene lost 4 bases, with 12 bases spanning the gap. Germline V gene sequence: CDR1 MNHEY, CDR2 SMNVEV (reference sequence). The CDR3 spans 13 residues. The CDR3 loop is CASSSQGGYGYTF. The CDR3 DNA sequence: TGTGCCAGCAGCAGTCAGGGAGGCTATGGCTACACCTTC.

The genes are TRBV6-5 and TRBJ1-2; D ambiguous. The germline V gene encodes CDR1 MNHEY and CDR2 SVGAGI. This CDR3 spans 12 amino acids. V lost 6 bases to trimming and J lost 8 bases, with 13 bases between them. The CDR3 sequence is CASSDTLEGYTF. As DNA, the CDR3 is TGTGCCAGCAGCGACACCCTAGAAGGCTACACCTTC.

The J gene is TRBJ2-2, the V gene TRBV21-1; the D call TRBD2 from the table was never checked on the DNA. TRBV21-1 is deemed a pseudogene. The CDR3 spans 14 residues. This CDR3 is CAALRTVGTGELFF. DNA of the CDR3: TGTGCCGCGCTTAGAACGGTTGGCACCGGGGAGCTGTTTTTT.

In this sample, this clone turned up once. This chain joins TRBV5-1 and TRBJ1-1; the match to TRBD1 covers 11 bases. The ends lost 0 bases at V and 4 bases at J; junction bases unmatched: 2. From germline, CDR1 is SGHRS and CDR2 YFSETQ. The CDR3 is made up of 15 amino acids. The CDR3 reads CASSLAGQGATEAFF. The CDR3 coding sequence is TGCGCCAGCAGCTTGGCCGGACAGGGGGCCACTGAAGCTTTCTTT.

The chain employs TRBV27 and TRBJ2-3, with TRBD2 identical over 12 bases. V lost 0 bases, J lost 4 bases, and 14 bases stayed unmatched. The CDR3 runs 20 residues. Germline loops: CDR1 MNHEY, CDR2 SMNVEV (reference sequence). The CDR3 nucleotides read TGTGCCAGCAGTTTATCCCCTCCAAGGACTAGCGGGACCTCACCAGATACGCAGTATTTT. Residues: CASSLSPPRTSGTSPDTQYF.

This clone was counted once. The chain couples TRBV5-4 to TRBJ2-2, with D unresolved. Deletions cut 3 bases from V and 3 bases from J, with 6 bases between. There are 13 residues in the CDR3. Germline assignment: CDR1 SGHNT and CDR2 YYREEE (reference sequence). The CDR3 bases are TGTGCCAGCAGCTCTTACTACACCGGGGAGCTGTTTTTT. Translated, it gives CASSSYYTGELFF.

The rearrangement links TRBV3-1 (or the pseudogene TRBV3-2) to TRBJ2-5; D possibly corresponds to TRBD2 (7 bases). The CDR3 has 16 residues. Germline V gene lookup returns CDR1 LGHDT and CDR2 YNNKEL (reference sequence). V was clipped by 7 bases and J by 5 bases, with 23 bases between them. The CDR3 nucleotides read TGTGCCAGCACCCTCCGTGGCGCTGGGGGGGCGGAGACCCAGTACTTC. Its translation is CASTLRGAGGAETQYF.

This clone was found a few times. The chain employs TRBV5-1 and TRBJ1-1; D may be TRBD1 (6 bases). The V and J ends lost 1 base and 6 bases respectively, with 7 bases between them. This CDR3 has 12 residues. Germline V gene lookup returns CDR1 SGHRS and CDR2 YFSETQ. CDR3 region: CASSLPGAEAFF. CDR3 coding DNA: TGCGCCAGCAGCTTGCCAGGGGCTGAAGCTTTCTTT.

The gene calls are TRBV2 and TRBJ2-5, with D uncertain. This CDR3 comprises 13 residues. Trimming left V 5 bases short and J 5 bases short, with 12 bases between. Germline CDR1 is SNHLY and CDR2 is FYNNEI. This CDR3 is CASSTNLGETQYF. The CDR3 DNA sequence: TGTGCCAGCAGTACGAATTTGGGGGAGACCCAGTACTTC.

The chain uses TRBV19 and TRBJ1-1, with D maybe TRBD1 (5 bases). With 4 bases removed from V and 5 bases from J, the gap between germline ends came to 11 bases. The CDR3 has 13 amino acids. Germline V lookup: CDR1 LNHDA, CDR2 SQIVND (reference sequence). CDR3 protein: CASSTSGGTEAFF. In DNA, the CDR3 is TGTGCCAGTAGTACTTCCGGGGGAACTGAAGCTTTCTTT.

The V and J genes are TRBV11-1 and TRBJ2-2, with D possibly TRBD1 on 6 matching bases. V gave up 5 bases and J gave up 7 bases, with 17 bases separating them. Germline V gives CDR1 SGHAT, CDR2 FQDESV (reference sequence). The CDR3 contains 15 residues. In nucleotides, the CDR3 is TGTGCCAGCAGCCCAACGACAGGTTTGGGCGGGGAGCTGTTTTTT. This codes for CASSPTTGLGGELFF.

The rearrangement links TRBV18 to TRBJ2-1; 9 positions match TRBD1. The CDR3 length is 15 residues. CDR1 and CDR2 from the germline V gene are KGHSH and LQKENI. J lost 2 bases, V lost 3 bases, and 2 bases had no gene match. The CDR3 sequence: CASSPDRGAYNEQFF. CDR3 in DNA: TGTGCCAGCTCACCCGACAGGGGGGCCTACAATGAGCAGTTCTTC.

Turning to this clone: Other DNA sequences in the same sample also yield this CDR3. The chain couples TRBV7-2 to TRBJ2-1, with D possibly being TRBD2 (6 bases). V lost 3 bases, J lost 4 bases, and 16 bases lay in between. The CDR3 runs to 16 residues. Germline V gene data show CDR1 as SGHTA and CDR2 as FQGNSA. CDR3 sequence reads: CASSLGPAGTYNEQFF. The CDR3 region has the DNA TGTGCCAGCAGCTTGGGACCTGCCGGGACTTACAATGAGCAGTTCTTC. The variable domain in full, with the rest retrieved from reference TRBV7-2 and TRBJ2-1, is GAGVSQSPSNKVTEKGKDVELRCDPISGHTALYWYRQSLGQGLEFLIYFQGNSAPDKSGLPSDRFSAERTGGSVSTLTIQRTQQEDSAVYLCASSLGPAGTYNEQFFGPGTRLTVL.

V gene TRBV3-1 (or the pseudogene TRBV3-2) combines with J gene TRBJ1-5; D gene ambiguous. The CDR3 spans 16 residues. CDR1 and CDR2 (germline): LGHDT, YNNKEL (reference sequence). Trimming stripped 0 bases from V and 4 bases from J, with 13 bases between. CDR3 in DNA: TGTGCCAGCAGCCAAGATGGGCACAGACCAAATCAGCCCCAGCATTTT. Residues: CASSQDGHRPNQPQHF.

This clone has at least ten counts. Written as DNA, the CDR3 is TGTGCCAGCAGCCAAACCAGGGGCTCTAATGAAAAACTGTTTTTT. It yields the protein CASSQTRGSNEKLFF. The chain recombines TRBV14 with TRBJ1-4; tentative D call: TRBD1 (6 bases). V lost 2 bases to trimming and J lost 3 bases, with 10 bases between them. This CDR3 contains 15 residues. CDR1 SGHDN and CDR2 FVKESK come from the germline V gene.

The rearrangement uses TRBV7-2 and TRBJ1-5; TRBD1 might be the D (6 bases). Germline values: CDR1 SGHTA, CDR2 FQGNSA. Trimming pared 3 bases from V and 7 bases from J, leaving 16 bases between. This CDR3 region has 15 residues. CDR3 in DNA: TGTGCCAGCAGCTTCTCAGGGGCAGGGTGGCAGCCCCAGCATTTT. Translated: CASSFSGAGWQPQHF. Based on the CDR3 plus reference TRBV7-2 and TRBJ1-5, the full variable domain is GAGVSQSPSNKVTEKGKDVELRCDPISGHTALYWYRQSLGQGLEFLIYFQGNSAPDKSGLPSDRFSAERTGGSVSTLTIQRTQQEDSAVYLCASSFSGAGWQPQHFGDGTRLSIL.